One sample yielded the 7 T cell receptor beta chains listed below, sequenced in a study of human T cells and chemical hapten exposure. TCRdb used MiXCR to reprocess the RACE reads, holding one entry per CDR3 protein. This sample has 180,000 or so distinct CDR3 sequences, with 20% to 25% found just once. Time point reported: patch test 1, 2 weeks after DPC sensitization. The treatment was: therapeutic diphenylcyclopropenone sensitization with weekly scalp DPC. This material consisted of whole blood, taken in connection with sensitization to the hapten diphenylcyclopropenone (DPC). These receptor sequences come from a woman in her forties or fifties with alopecia areata. Some clones in this sample may be carry-over from other donors' samples.

V is TRBV3-1 and J is TRBJ1-1, with D hard to call. The V and J ends lost 1 base and 3 bases respectively, with 6 bases between them. In germline, CDR1 is LGHDT, CDR2 YNNKEL (reference sequence). The CDR3 consists of 13 residues. The CDR3 nucleotides are TGTGCCAGCAGCCAAGGCGGGCACACTGAAGCTTTCTTT. Protein: CASSQGGHTEAFF. The full variable domain, rest sourced from reference TRBV3-1 and TRBJ1-1, is DTAVSQTPKYLVTQMGNDKSIKCEQNLGHDTMYWYKQDSKKFLKIMFSYNNKELIINETVPNRFSPKSPDKAHLNLHINSLELGDSAVYFCASSQGGHTEAFFGQGTRLTVV.

The chain's CDR3 is CASRGRGSSYEQYF. CDR3 DNA sequence: TGTGCCAGCAGGGGACGCGGGAGTTCCTACGAGCAGTACTTC. The rearrangement joins TRBV6-5 to TRBJ2-7, with 7 bases that match TRBD2. The germline V gene encodes CDR1 MNHEY and CDR2 SVGAGI. Germline trimming cut 6 bases from V and 1 base from J; bases unmatched to any gene: 6. CDR3 size: 14 residues.

This clonotype has more than one count but fewer than ten. One end of the junction fails to match germline, which may point to a read error. The chain links TRBV2 to TRBJ1-6; D remains unclear. This CDR3 spans 14 amino acids. From germline, CDR1 is SNHLY and CDR2 FYNNEI. Here the CDR3 DNA reads TGTGCCAGCAGCGAAGGGAATTCTAATTCACCCCTCCACTTT. Translated, it gives CASSEGNSNSPLHF.

This clonotype was seen a few times. This chain joins TRBV12-5 and TRBJ2-1, with a tentative D call TRBD2 (6 bases). Trimming cost V 1 base and J 3 bases, with 7 bases left between them. Germline loops: CDR1 LGHNT, CDR2 FRNRAP. CDR3 size: 14 residues. DNA for the CDR3: TGTGCTAGTGGTTTGGGGGGGGTCTACAATGAGCAGTTCTTC. Translation: CASGLGGVYNEQFF.

The J gene is TRBJ2-1, the V gene TRBV27, with no clear D. CDR1 MNHEY and CDR2 SMNVEV come from the germline V gene (reference sequence). V was trimmed by 5 bases and J by 0 bases, leaving 20 bases between them. The length of the CDR3 is 18 residues. The CDR3 DNA follows: TGTGCCAGCAGTGGGTTAGTCCCTCGACCCGTCTCCTACAATGAGCAGTTCTTC. This codes for CASSGLVPRPVSYNEQFF.

CDR3 protein: CASSVDRGTGELFF. CDR3 nucleotides: TGTGCCAGCAGCGTAGATCGGGGCACCGGGGAGCTGTTTTTT. The chain uses TRBV9 and TRBJ2-2, with a possible D match to TRBD2 (5 bases). Germline CDR1 is SGDLS and CDR2 is YYNGEE. The CDR3 is 14 residues long. Between the trimmed V and J ends, which lost 0 bases and 4 bases, there was a span of 7 bases.

Ten or more counts support this clonotype. CDR3: CASSQGAGANVLTF. In nucleotides, the CDR3 is TGTGCCAGCTCCCAGGGGGCTGGGGCCAACGTCCTGACTTTC. The rearrangement joins TRBV6-4 to TRBJ2-6, with TRBD1 matching 7 bases. CDR1 is MRHNA and CDR2 is SNTAGT in the germline V gene. Trimming cost V 8 bases and J 2 bases; bases outside gene matches: 3. This CDR3 spans 14 amino acids.